The next 17 T cell receptor beta chains were all read from a single sample in a study of blood T cell repertoires in COVID-19. The method was immunoSEQ multiplex PCR; TCRdb's version includes in-frame clones alone and lacks a portion of them. The sample includes 150,000 to 200,000 clones, approximately 92% of them seen just once. The specimen was peripheral blood. Every receptor here comes from a woman between 45 and 65 years old with acute or convalescent COVID-19.

J is TRBJ1-2 and V is TRBV6-5; maybe TRBD1 (5 bases). There are 15 residues in the CDR3. Trimming removed 2 bases at V and 7 bases at J, with 17 bases between. Germline V lookup: CDR1 MNHEY, CDR2 SVGAGI. The CDR3 protein is CASSYAGGALFGYTF. The CDR3, as DNA: TGTGCCAGCAGTTACGCAGGTGGGGCGCTTTTTGGCTACACCTTC.

The chain has TRBV10-3 and TRBJ1-2; the D gene is possibly TRBD1 (5 bases). The CDR3 extends over 15 amino acids. Germline CDR1 and CDR2: ENHRY and SYGVKD. The ends were cut back, 3 bases at V and 6 bases at J, with 17 bases in the middle. CDR3 nucleotide sequence: TGTGCCATCAGTGACCCCCTAGACAGTTTAGATGGCTACACCTTC. It encodes CAISDPLDSLDGYTF.

The rearrangement links TRBV2 to TRBJ2-5; 9 nucleotides agree with TRBD2. This CDR3 has 15 residues. Germline CDR1 SNHLY, CDR2 FYNNEI. J gave up 6 bases and V 2 bases, and 7 bases lay outside the gene matches. The CDR3 DNA reads TGTGCCAGCAGTGAATGGCGGGAGGGTACGAAGACCCAGTACTTC. This codes for CASSEWREGTKTQYF.

The chain carries TRBV27 and TRBJ2-2; 7 bases fit TRBD2. Germline V gives CDR1 MNHEY, CDR2 SMNVEV (reference sequence). J was trimmed by 3 bases and V by 1 base; bases with no gene match: 8. The CDR3 is 17 amino acids. DNA of the CDR3: TGTGCCAGCAGTTTATTTCCCCGAGCGGGACACACCGGGGAGCTGTTTTTT. Its translation: CASSLFPRAGHTGELFF.

The chain recombines TRBV19 with TRBJ2-1, with 11 bases matching TRBD2. Germline trimming cut 5 bases from V and 3 bases from J; bases unmatched to any gene: 6. Germline CDR1 LNHDA, CDR2 SQIVND (reference sequence). CDR3 length equals 16 residues. This CDR3 reads CASSLPGLADYNEQFF. The CDR3, as DNA: TGTGCCAGTAGTCTACCGGGACTAGCGGACTACAATGAGCAGTTCTTC.

The rearrangement links TRBV28 to TRBJ1-2; no clear D gene. The CDR3 extends over 15 amino acids. Trimming took off 7 bases at V and 2 bases at J, with 17 bases between the two ends. Germline V gives CDR1 MDHEN, CDR2 SYDVKM. CDR3 in amino acids: CASKIGASKNYGYTF. CDR3 DNA: TGTGCCAGCAAAATAGGAGCATCCAAGAACTATGGCTACACCTTC.

V gene TRBV28 combines with J gene TRBJ1-1; tentative D call: TRBD1 (6 bases). The V end was cut by 4 bases, the J end by 3 bases, with 18 bases between. In germline, CDR1 is MDHEN, CDR2 SYDVKM. The CDR3 spans 16 residues. CDR3 coding DNA: TGTGCCAGCAGTTGGAAAGGGACATTGTGGGACACTGAAGCTTTCTTT. It encodes CASSWKGTLWDTEAFF.

As for this clone: Its ends do not fully match the called genes, so a read error is possible. The chain has TRBV15 and TRBJ2-2; perhaps TRBD2 as D (5 bases). The V gene's germline CDR1 is LNHNV and CDR2 YYDKDF (reference sequence). The CDR3 is 15 residues long. CDR3 coding DNA: TGTGCCACCAGCCCCCGGACGGGGAACGCCGGGGAGCTGTTTTTT. Residues: CATSPRTGNAGELFF.

The gene calls are TRBV4-1 and TRBJ2-1; the match to TRBD2 covers 12 bases. CDR3 length equals 19 residues. Germline CDR1 and CDR2: MGHRA and YSYEKL. With 4 bases clipped from V and 8 bases from J, the junction kept 18 bases outside the gene matches. The CDR3 sequence is CASSRVGGVRLAGVYEQFF. The CDR3 DNA sequence: TGCGCCAGCAGCCGGGTGGGTGGGGTAAGACTAGCGGGAGTGTATGAGCAGTTCTTC.

V is TRBV29-1 and J is TRBJ2-3; D is ambiguous. Between the trimmed V and J ends, which lost 5 bases and 0 bases, there was a span of 9 bases. Germline V CDR1 and CDR2: SQVTM, ANQGSEA. The CDR3 has 13 residues. CDR3 coding DNA: TGCAGCGTTAGAGGATCTAGCACAGATACGCAGTATTTT. Protein sequence: CSVRGSSTDTQYF.

This sequence joins TRBV7-9 and TRBJ1-4; D is undetermined. With 1 base removed from V and 7 bases from J, the gap between germline ends came to 25 bases. CDR1 and CDR2 (germline): SEHNR, FQNEAQ (reference sequence). The CDR3 has 19 amino acids. CDR3 in amino acids: CASSLDGSQLSLNGEKLFF. As DNA, the CDR3 is TGTGCCAGCAGCTTAGACGGATCGCAACTATCCCTTAATGGTGAAAAACTGTTTTTT. The whole variable domain, filled in from reference TRBV7-9 and TRBJ1-4, reads DTGVSQNPRHKITKRGQNVTFRCDPISEHNRLYWYRQTLGQGPEFLTYFQNEAQLEKSRLLSDRFSAERPKGSFSTLEIQRTEQGDSAMYLCASSLDGSQLSLNGEKLFFGSGTQLSVL.

The count of this clone is one. The J gene is TRBJ2-1, the V gene TRBV6-6; D call uncertain. V was trimmed by 7 bases and J by 5 bases, leaving 6 bases between them. Per germline, CDR1 MNHNY and CDR2 SVGAGI (reference sequence). This CDR3 contains 11 residues. CDR3 amino acids: CASTQNNEQFF. The CDR3, as DNA: TGTGCCAGCACCCAAAACAATGAGCAGTTCTTC.

In this sample, this clone turned up once. V is TRBV3-1 (or the pseudogene TRBV3-2) and J is TRBJ2-1; 9 nucleotides line up with TRBD2. The germline V gene has CDR1 LGHDT and CDR2 YNNKEL (reference sequence). CDR3 size: 13 residues. V lost 4 bases to trimming and J lost 10 bases; unmatched junction nucleotides: 5. CDR3 bases: TGTGCCAGCAGCCTTACGCTAGCGGGGGAGCAGTTCTTC. Translated, it gives CASSLTLAGEQFF.

The chain is built from TRBV24-1 and TRBJ2-6, with no clear D. With 6 bases removed from V and 3 bases from J, the gap between germline ends came to 5 bases. Germline V gives CDR1 KGHDR, CDR2 SFDVKD. The CDR3 consists of 13 residues. The CDR3 nucleotides read TGTGCCACCAGTTTCGGTGGGGCCAACGTCCTGACTTTC. Translation gives CATSFGGANVLTF.

V gene TRBV2 combines with J gene TRBJ1-1; 7 positions match TRBD1. After removal of 7 bases from V and 5 bases from J, the junction contained 10 bases not matched to a gene. Germline assignment: CDR1 SNHLY and CDR2 FYNNEI. CDR3 length equals 14 residues. The CDR3 spells CASILTRGLTEAFF. The CDR3 DNA reads as TGTGCCAGCATTCTAACCAGGGGGTTAACTGAAGCTTTCTTT.

The chain is built from TRBV11-2 and TRBJ2-1; D may be TRBD2 (5 bases). The CDR3 consists of 17 residues. CDR1 SGHAT and CDR2 FQNNGV come from the germline V gene. Trimming removed 5 bases at V and 0 bases at J, with 17 bases between. Here the CDR3 DNA reads TGTGCCAGCAGCGCCACATCAGCGGCCAGCTCCTACAATGAGCAGTTCTTC. Its translation: CASSATSAASSYNEQFF.

The chain couples TRBV5-4 to TRBJ2-5; D is perhaps TRBD2 (6 bases). Trimming took 3 bases from V and 4 from J, leaving 16 bases between them. The CDR3 length is 15 residues. CDR1 is SGHNT, CDR2 YYREEE, per germline (reference sequence). The CDR3 sequence: CASSWTGLSIETQYF. DNA for the CDR3: TGTGCCAGCAGCTGGACCGGACTATCCATAGAGACCCAGTACTTC. The whole variable domain, filled in from reference TRBV5-4 and TRBJ2-5, reads ETGVTQSPTHLIKTRGQQVTLRCSSQSGHNTVSWYQQALGQGPQFIFQYYREEENGRGNFPPRFSGLQFPNYSSELNVNALELDDSALYLCASSWTGLSIETQYFGPGTRLLVL.